Below are 32 T cell receptor beta chains sequenced from a single sample in a study of OX40 agonist ivuxolimab in advanced cancers. Repertoires were generated with immunoSEQ multiplex PCR, while TCRdb's copy carries only in-frame clones and drops some. The top ten clones hold 6.5% to 9% of a sample with approximately 47,000 clones, about nine tenths of them seen once. The starting material was CD4+ or CD8+ T cells sorted from blood, obtained in a trial of the OX40 agonist ivuxolimab. The receptor set was obtained from an adult with an advanced solid tumor such as melanoma, head and neck, liver or kidney cancer.

The chain recombines TRBV11-2 with TRBJ1-6; D unclear. CDR3 length: 16 amino acids. CDR1 and CDR2 from the germline V gene are SGHAT and FQNNGV. Trimming cost V 0 bases and J 4 bases, with 10 bases left between them. As DNA, the CDR3 is TGTGCCAGCAGCTTAGATCGCGGGTTTTATAATTCACCCCTCCACTTT. Translating it yields CASSLDRGFYNSPLHF. Using reference TRBV11-2 and TRBJ1-6 for the parts outside the CDR3, the full variable domain is EAGVAQSPRYKIIEKRQSVAFWCNPISGHATLYWYQQILGQGPKLLIQFQNNGVVDDSQLPKDRFSAERLKGVDSTLKIQPAKLEDSAVYLCASSLDRGFYNSPLHFGNGTRLTVT.

The chain couples TRBV28 to TRBJ2-1, with no clear D. V dropped 4 bases and J dropped 2 bases, with 6 bases sitting between them. The CDR3 has 13 amino acids. The germline V gene has CDR1 MDHEN and CDR2 SYDVKM. CDR3 amino acids: CASSSGAYNEQFF. CDR3 DNA sequence: TGTGCCAGCAGTTCGGGTGCCTACAATGAGCAGTTCTTC.

The chain couples TRBV28 to TRBJ2-7, with 7 nucleotides matching TRBD1. This CDR3 has 14 amino acids. CDR1 and CDR2 (germline): MDHEN, SYDVKM. V lost 3 bases and J lost 6; bases outside the gene matches: 8. The CDR3 reads CASSFPLNRGEQYF. The CDR3 nucleotides read TGTGCCAGCAGTTTCCCCCTCAACAGGGGCGAGCAGTACTTC.

V and J are TRBV5-1 and TRBJ1-2, with D possibly being TRBD1 (6 bases). CDR1 and CDR2 (germline): SGHRS, YFSETQ. This CDR3 spans 12 amino acids. Trimming stripped 2 bases from V and 6 bases from J, with 8 bases between. The CDR3: CASSFAGDGYTF. The CDR3 region has the DNA TGCGCCAGCAGCTTCGCAGGGGATGGCTACACCTTC. The full variable domain, with the rest looked up from reference TRBV5-1 and TRBJ1-2, is KAGVTQTPRYLIKTRGQQVTLSCSPISGHRSVSWYQQTPGQGLQFLFEYFSETQRNKGNFPGRFSGRQFSNSRSEMNVSTLELGDSALYLCASSFAGDGYTFGSGTRLTVV.

The chain is built from TRBV5-4 and TRBJ2-1; 7 bases line up with TRBD1. The junction had 4 bases not matched to a gene; V was cut back by 5 bases and J by 5 bases. Looked up from germline, CDR1 is SGHNT and CDR2 is YYREEE (reference sequence). The CDR3 consists of 13 residues. The CDR3 sequence is CASSSQGDNEQFF. DNA for the CDR3: TGTGCCAGCAGTTCTCAGGGGGACAATGAGCAGTTCTTC.

The rearrangement joins TRBV6-5 to TRBJ2-7; 8 bases match TRBD2. Germline V gene sequence: CDR1 MNHEY, CDR2 SVGAGI. The length of the CDR3 is 14 residues. Unmatched junction bases numbered 5, after V lost 5 bases and J lost 2 bases. The CDR3 DNA is TGTGCCAGCAGTCGACCGGGACTAGCCTACGAGCAGTACTTC. Amino acid sequence: CASSRPGLAYEQYF.

The V gene is TRBV6-6, the J gene TRBJ1-2; 8 bases match TRBD1. The CDR3 contains 14 residues. In germline, CDR1 is MNHNY, CDR2 SVGAGI (reference sequence). The J segment lost 7 bases and the V segment lost 6 bases, leaving 10 bases of the junction unmatched. This chain's CDR3 is CASRKDRAVGGYTF. The CDR3 DNA reads TGTGCCAGCAGGAAGGACAGGGCGGTTGGTGGCTACACCTTC.

The rearrangement joins TRBV5-8 to TRBJ1-2, with TRBD1 as a possible D gene (6 bases). The V and J ends lost 4 bases and 3 bases respectively, with 19 bases between them. In germline, CDR1 is SGHTS, CDR2 YDEGEE. There are 16 residues in the CDR3. CDR3 DNA sequence: TGTGCCAGCAGCCCTCGGGGGGGGGCGGAGGACTATGGCTACACCTTC. Translated, it gives CASSPRGGAEDYGYTF.

V gene TRBV29-1 combines with J gene TRBJ1-1; D uncertain. This CDR3 comprises 13 residues. Deletions cut 4 bases from V and 0 bases from J, with 9 bases between. From germline, CDR1 is SQVTM and CDR2 ANQGSEA. The CDR3 DNA sequence: TGCAGCGTTGGGTGGCAGTTGAACACTGAAGCTTTCTTT. Encoded protein: CSVGWQLNTEAFF.

V is TRBV6-6 and J is TRBJ2-3, with 7 nucleotides matching TRBD1. The junction had 4 bases not matched to a gene; V was cut back by 1 base and J by 3 bases. Germline V CDR1 and CDR2: MNHNY, SVGAGI (reference sequence). This CDR3 has 15 residues. CDR3 in amino acids: CASSYWGTVTDTQYF. CDR3 in DNA: TGTGCCAGCAGTTACTGGGGGACAGTAACAGATACGCAGTATTTT.

CDR3 DNA sequence: TGTGCCAGCAGCTTACAAACGGGAGTAATGGGTGAGCAGTTCTTC. This gives the protein CASSLQTGVMGEQFF. The chain uses TRBV7-2 and TRBJ2-1, with D maybe TRBD2 (6 bases). Trimming shortened V by 2 bases and J by 9 bases, and 17 bases separated the two germline ends. The germline V gene encodes CDR1 SGHTA and CDR2 FQGNSA. The CDR3 is made up of 15 amino acids.

This CDR3 reads CASSRKRNDWGWWDTEAFF. In DNA form, the CDR3 reads TGCGCCAGCAGCAGAAAGAGGAACGACTGGGGGTGGTGGGACACTGAAGCTTTCTTT. The genes are TRBV4-1 and TRBJ1-1, with D possibly matching TRBD1 (5 bases). CDR3 size: 19 residues. V lost 5 bases, J lost 3 bases, and 28 bases lay in between. Germline assignment: CDR1 MGHRA and CDR2 YSYEKL.

V is TRBV5-6 and J is TRBJ2-1, with D possibly TRBD2 on 5 matching bases. Trimming shortened V by 1 base and J by 3 bases, and 14 bases separated the two germline ends. The CDR3 consists of 16 residues. Germline values: CDR1 SGHDT, CDR2 YYEEEE. The CDR3 nucleotides are TGTGCCAGCAGCTTGTCTGTTCGGGGAAACTACAATGAGCAGTTCTTC. Its protein is CASSLSVRGNYNEQFF.

The chain carries TRBV6-5 and TRBJ1-5; D is possibly TRBD1 (6 bases). Trimming shortened V by 0 bases and J by 7 bases, and 13 bases separated the two germline ends. The V gene's germline CDR1 is MNHEY and CDR2 SVGAGI. The CDR3 contains 15 residues. CDR3 sequence: CASSYSSLQGQPQHF. The CDR3 DNA reads TGTGCCAGCAGTTACTCATCATTACAGGGACAGCCCCAGCATTTT.

This clone was observed a few times. The J gene is TRBJ1-5, the V gene TRBV5-6, with 7 bases aligning to TRBD1. Germline V gene sequence: CDR1 SGHDT, CDR2 YYEEEE. The CDR3 loop spans 15 amino acids. V shed 4 bases and J 0 bases; nucleotides not matched to a gene: 4. CDR3 bases: TGTGCCAGCAGCCTGGGACAGAATAGCAATCAGCCCCAGCATTTT. Translating it yields CASSLGQNSNQPQHF.

The V gene is TRBV4-2, the J gene TRBJ2-7, with 11 bases matching TRBD2. CDR3 length equals 16 residues. The V gene's germline CDR1 is LGHNA and CDR2 YNFKEQ. V lost 4 bases to trimming and J lost 3 bases; unmatched junction nucleotides: 8. The CDR3 region is CASSRLLAGGHYEQYF. CDR3 DNA sequence: TGTGCCAGCAGCCGACTCCTAGCGGGAGGCCACTACGAGCAGTACTTC.

The rearrangement joins TRBV5-6 to TRBJ2-5; no definite D call. The CDR3 extends over 11 amino acids. Between the trimmed V and J ends, which lost 7 bases and 5 bases, there was a span of 9 bases. Germline CDR1 and CDR2: SGHDT and YYEEEE. The CDR3 DNA reads TGTGCCAGCGCCCTAAGGGAGACCCAGTACTTC. This codes for CASALRETQYF.

The chain uses TRBV6-5 and TRBJ1-5; D ambiguous. CDR3 length: 13 residues. Germline V lookup: CDR1 MNHEY, CDR2 SVGAGI. Trimming cost V 6 bases and J 3 bases, with 9 bases left between them. The CDR3 coding sequence is TGTGCCAGCAGGGTGGACCTCAATCAGCCCCAGCATTTT. Encoded protein: CASRVDLNQPQHF.

This chain uses TRBV30 with TRBJ2-7, with TRBD1 identical over 7 bases. The CDR3 runs 14 residues. Germline lookup yields CDR1 GTSNPN and CDR2 SVGIG (reference sequence). After removal of 4 bases from V and 5 bases from J, the junction contained 11 bases not matched to a gene. CDR3 region: CAWTLPNRGHEQYF. In DNA form, the CDR3 reads TGTGCCTGGACCCTTCCGAACAGGGGCCACGAGCAGTACTTC.

The chain joins TRBV9 to TRBJ2-3, with D possibly TRBD1 on 6 matching bases. V lost 1 base, J lost 1 base, and 16 bases lay in between. Germline values: CDR1 SGDLS, CDR2 YYNGEE. The CDR3 has 17 residues. CDR3 sequence (DNA): TGTGCCAGCAGCGTACTCCGACGAAAGGGGGGCACAGATACGCAGTATTTT. Its protein is CASSVLRRKGGTDTQYF.

This chain links TRBV9 with TRBJ1-1, with D perhaps TRBD1 (6 bases). Germline CDR1 SGDLS, CDR2 YYNGEE. The CDR3 covers 16 residues. V was pared by 0 bases and J by 11 bases, with 23 bases between. CDR3 protein: CASSVGGDRFSPMAFF. The CDR3 DNA reads as TGTGCCAGCAGCGTAGGTGGAGACAGGTTTTCCCCTATGGCTTTCTTT.

The genes are TRBV18 and TRBJ2-1; 11 nucleotides match TRBD2. The CDR3 is 15 amino acids. V lost 3 bases to trimming and J lost 10 bases; unmatched junction nucleotides: 8. The V gene's germline CDR1 is KGHSH and CDR2 LQKENI. The CDR3 protein is CASSPGTSGLWEQFF. CDR3 in DNA: TGTGCCAGCTCACCCGGGACTAGCGGTCTGTGGGAGCAGTTCTTC.

The chain employs TRBV2 and TRBJ2-2; 12 nucleotides align to TRBD2. Germline CDR1 is SNHLY and CDR2 is FYNNEI. The CDR3 is made up of 16 amino acids. J was trimmed by 7 bases and V by 6 bases; bases with no gene match: 9. In nucleotides, the CDR3 is TGTGCCAGCAGGGAAAGGACTAGCGGGAATGGCGGGGAGCTGTTTTTT. This translates into CASRERTSGNGGELFF.

The J gene is TRBJ2-3, the V gene TRBV6-1; the match to TRBD2 covers 7 bases. V lost 5 bases and J lost 0; bases outside the gene matches: 2. Germline-derived CDR1 and CDR2 are MNHNS and SASEGT. The CDR3 runs 14 residues. CDR3 in DNA: TGTGCCAGCAGTTATAGCGGGAGCACAGATACGCAGTATTTT. Encoded protein: CASSYSGSTDTQYF.

This clone has a single count. The DNA of the CDR3 is TGCGCCAGCAGCTCGGAGGGCGTTGGGGGACCCAAAAACATTCAGTACTTC. It translates to CASSSEGVGGPKNIQYF. The chain is built from TRBV5-1 and TRBJ2-4; perhaps TRBD2 as D (6 bases). The V end lost 3 bases, the J end lost 2 bases, and 18 bases lay between the germline ends. Germline CDR1 and CDR2: SGHRS and YFSETQ. CDR3 length equals 17 residues.

The sample holds a few counts of this clone. This chain joins TRBV11-2 and TRBJ2-7; 8 nucleotides match TRBD2. Germline V gives CDR1 SGHAT, CDR2 FQNNGV. The CDR3 runs to 16 residues. V lost 4 bases, J lost 0 bases, and 8 bases stayed unmatched. The CDR3 nucleotides are TGTGCCAGCAGCTGGAAAAGACTAGCGCACTCCTACGAGCAGTACTTC. It specifies CASSWKRLAHSYEQYF.

The V and J genes are TRBV7-2 and TRBJ1-2; TRBD1 agrees at 8 bases. The CDR3 contains 15 residues. The V and J ends lost 1 base and 4 bases, in that order; junction bases with no gene match: 5. Germline CDR1 SGHTA, CDR2 FQGNSA. The CDR3 loop reads CASSLGGTGTYGYTF. CDR3 DNA sequence: TGTGCCAGCAGCTTAGGGGGGACAGGAACCTATGGCTACACCTTC.

The genes are TRBV19 and TRBJ1-5; weak D call: TRBD1 (5 bases). The V end lost 7 bases, the J end lost 7 bases, and 14 bases lay between the germline ends. CDR1 and CDR2 from the germline V gene are LNHDA and SQIVND (reference sequence). CDR3 length: 13 residues. The CDR3 region is CASTAGGVQPQHF. CDR3 bases: TGTGCCAGTACCGCTGGGGGGGTGCAGCCCCAGCATTTT.

The V call is TRBV18, the J call TRBJ2-7; D may be TRBD2 (6 bases). Germline CDR1 is KGHSH and CDR2 is LQKENI. This CDR3 has 13 residues. The V end was cut by 3 bases, the J end by 6 bases, with 12 bases between. The CDR3 DNA sequence: TGTGCCAGCTCACCCGAAAGGACTACCGAGCAGTACTTC. Protein sequence: CASSPERTTEQYF.

The chain joins TRBV5-1 to TRBJ2-5; D gene uncertain. V dropped 2 bases and J dropped 5 bases, with 10 bases sitting between them. Per germline, CDR1 SGHRS and CDR2 YFSETQ. The CDR3 consists of 13 residues. CDR3 sequence (DNA): TGCGCCAGCAGCTTTTCGACCGAGGAGACCCAGTACTTC. Its protein is CASSFSTEETQYF. The complete variable domain, with remaining parts taken from reference TRBV5-1 and TRBJ2-5, reads KAGVTQTPRYLIKTRGQQVTLSCSPISGHRSVSWYQQTPGQGLQFLFEYFSETQRNKGNFPGRFSGRQFSNSRSEMNVSTLELGDSALYLCASSFSTEETQYFGPGTRLLVL.

V is TRBV30 and J is TRBJ2-1, with D unclear. CDR3 length equals 15 residues. Trimming left V 3 bases short and J 0 bases short, with 12 bases between. CDR1 GTSNPN and CDR2 SVGIG come from the germline V gene (reference sequence). This chain's CDR3 is CAWSGRFSSYNEQFF. CDR3 DNA: TGTGCCTGGAGCGGCCGCTTCAGCTCCTACAATGAGCAGTTCTTC. The full variable domain, in which reference TRBV30 and TRBJ2-1 provide the parts outside the CDR3, is SQTIHQWPATLVQPVGSPLSLECTVEGTSNPNLYWYRQAAGRGLQLLFYSVGIGQISSEVPQNLSASRPQDRQFILSSKKLLLSDSGFYLCAWSGRFSSYNEQFFGPGTRLTVL.

This clone was observed a handful of times. The chain recombines TRBV30 with TRBJ2-7; TRBD1 matches at 7 bases. J gave up 6 bases and V 2 bases, and 4 bases lay outside the gene matches. The germline gives CDR1 GTSNPN, CDR2 SVGIG (reference sequence). The CDR3 consists of 12 residues. The DNA for the CDR3 is TGTGCCTGGAGTAGGGGGCTGGTCGAGCAGTACTTC. Protein product: CAWSRGLVEQYF.